Listed here are 14 T cell receptor beta chains from one sample, sequenced in a study of graft-versus-host responses after intestinal transplantation. Which antigens these TCRs recognize remains unknown. Here immunoSEQ multiplex PCR was the method, and the copy in TCRdb shows in-frame clones only, minus some. This sample has 85,000 to 90,000 clones, with roughly 88% found just once. The sequencing used unstimulated CD4+ T cells sorted from spleen or lymph node cells, collected before intestinal transplant. The receptors come from a human donor who received an intestinal transplant.

The V and J genes are TRBV7-9 and TRBJ2-7; D remains unclear. Germline CDR1 and CDR2: SEHNR and FQNEAQ (reference sequence). With 4 bases removed from V and 5 bases from J, the gap between germline ends came to 9 bases. The CDR3 has 12 residues. In nucleotides, the CDR3 is TGTGCCAGCAGCTCCCAGTTCCACGAGCAGTACTTC. Protein product: CASSSQFHEQYF.

This chain connects TRBV2 to TRBJ2-7; no clear D gene. The ends were cut back, 6 bases at V and 4 bases at J, with 19 bases in the middle. The CDR3 consists of 15 residues. Germline assignment: CDR1 SNHLY and CDR2 FYNNEI. The CDR3, as DNA: TGTGCCAGCAGGCGTCCTTTAATGGGCCATTACGAGCAGTACTTC. It encodes CASRRPLMGHYEQYF.

The rearrangement uses TRBV2 and TRBJ1-5; D call uncertain. V gave up 6 bases and J gave up 5 bases, with 11 bases separating them. The CDR3 spans 13 residues. Germline V CDR1 and CDR2: SNHLY, FYNNEI. Here the CDR3 DNA reads TGTGCCAGCAGGATGGGCAGCCATCAGCCCCAGCATTTT. Encoded protein: CASRMGSHQPQHF.

This sequence joins TRBV5-1 and TRBJ2-3; D is possibly TRBD2 (8 bases). The V and J ends lost 0 bases and 4 bases respectively, with 18 bases between them. In germline, CDR1 is SGHRS, CDR2 YFSETQ. The CDR3 contains 17 residues. CDR3: CASSLAPGGGVADTQYF. The CDR3 coding sequence is TGCGCCAGCAGCTTGGCCCCGGGAGGGGGCGTAGCAGATACGCAGTATTTT.

This sequence joins TRBV7-3 and TRBJ1-1, with D perhaps TRBD1 (6 bases). This CDR3 region has 13 residues. Germline values: CDR1 SGHTA, CDR2 FQGTGA. V gave up 5 bases and J gave up 3 bases, with 10 bases separating them. CDR3 nucleotide sequence: TGTGCCAGCAGCAGGGGGGGGGACACTGAAGCTTTCTTT. This encodes CASSRGGDTEAFF.

In its sample, this clone was seen once. CDR3 amino acids: CATSRDLVGQYHEQYF. The CDR3 nucleotides are TGTGCCACCAGCAGAGATTTGGTCGGACAGTACCACGAGCAGTACTTC. The genes are TRBV15 and TRBJ2-7, with TRBD1 as a possible D gene (6 bases). V dropped 0 bases and J dropped 5 bases, with 17 bases sitting between them. CDR1 and CDR2 from the germline V gene are LNHNV and YYDKDF (reference sequence). The CDR3 totals 16 residues. The full variable domain, in which reference TRBV15 and TRBJ2-7 provide the parts outside the CDR3, is DAMVIQNPRYQVTQFGKPVTLSCSQTLNHNVMYWYQQKSSQAPKLLFHYYDKDFNNEADTPDNFQSRRPNTSFCFLDIRSPGLGDTAMYLCATSRDLVGQYHEQYFGPGTRLTVT.

V is TRBV20-1 and J is TRBJ1-2; TRBD1 might be the D (5 bases). The V gene lost 6 bases and the J gene lost 8 bases, with 13 bases spanning the gap. Germline CDR1 and CDR2: DFQATT and SNEGSKA (reference sequence). This CDR3 has 11 residues. This CDR3 reads CSAPVPGGYTF. CDR3 nucleotide sequence: TGCAGTGCCCCGGTACCAGGGGGCTACACCTTC.

The chain has TRBV14 and TRBJ1-5; D is undetermined. V shed 2 bases and J shed 4 bases, with 6 bases lying between them. CDR1 and CDR2 from the germline V gene are SGHDN and FVKESK. The length of the CDR3 is 13 residues. The CDR3 nucleotides are TGTGCCAGCAGCCAAACGGTGAATCAGCCCCAGCATTTT. As protein: CASSQTVNQPQHF.

J is TRBJ1-2 and V is TRBV29-1; D is undetermined. The V end lost 4 bases, the J end lost 2 bases, and 8 bases lay between the germline ends. This CDR3 is 12 amino acids long. CDR1 and CDR2 (germline): SQVTM, ANQGSEA. Written as DNA, the CDR3 is TGCAGCGTTGTGGAGGGAAACTATGGCTACACCTTC. Translation: CSVVEGNYGYTF.

The chain has TRBV6-1 and TRBJ1-3, with 11 bases matching TRBD1. CDR3 length: 14 amino acids. Unmatched junction bases numbered 4, after V lost 7 bases and J lost 5 bases. Per the germline V gene, CDR1 is MNHNS and CDR2 is SASEGT. CDR3 nucleotide sequence: TGTGCCAGCACCCAGGACAGGGGGCGAAACACCATATATTTT. Protein product: CASTQDRGRNTIYF.

The J gene is TRBJ2-5, the V gene TRBV5-4; TRBD2 matches at 8 bases. CDR3 length: 16 amino acids. Germline CDR1 reads SGHNT; CDR2 reads YYREEE (reference sequence). With 0 bases clipped from V and 4 bases from J, the junction kept 8 bases outside the gene matches. CDR3 nucleotide sequence: TGTGCCAGCAGCTTGGGACTAGCGATCACAGCAGAGACCCAGTACTTC. Translation gives CASSLGLAITAETQYF.

The genes are TRBV19 and TRBJ1-1; the D gene is possibly TRBD1 (5 bases). With 5 bases removed from V and 1 base from J, the gap between germline ends came to 8 bases. Per germline, CDR1 LNHDA and CDR2 SQIVND (reference sequence). The CDR3 spans 13 residues. CDR3 DNA sequence: TGTGCCAGTAGTCTCGACAGGAACACTGAAGCTTTCTTT. This translates into CASSLDRNTEAFF.

Note on this clone: This CDR3 is also generated by other DNA sequences in the sample. The rearrangement uses TRBV5-1 and TRBJ1-3; possible D gene TRBD1, 6 bases. The CDR3 is 14 amino acids. With 0 bases removed from V and 2 bases from J, the gap between germline ends came to 6 bases. Germline V gene lookup returns CDR1 SGHRS and CDR2 YFSETQ. The CDR3 DNA reads TGCGCCAGCAGCTTGGACAGGGCTGGAAACACCATATATTTT. It yields the protein CASSLDRAGNTIYF.

The table lists this clone with a count of one. The genes are TRBV29-1 and TRBJ2-5; possibly TRBD2 for D (5 bases). Trimming shortened V by 7 bases and J by 3 bases, and 21 bases separated the two germline ends. The germline V gene encodes CDR1 SQVTM and CDR2 ANQGSEA. The CDR3 has 15 residues. As DNA, the CDR3 is TGCAGCGCCTACCAGTGGGGAGTGGCAGAAGAGACCCAGTACTTC. Its protein is CSAYQWGVAEETQYF.